The 20 T cell receptor beta chains below all came from one sample that was sequenced in a study of blood T cells in healthy people across ages. It was with a sample-barcoded 5' primer and a J-beta primer mix that a second PCR of roughly 7 to 12 cycles was run. TCRdb itself ran the 5' RACE reads through MiXCR, one entry per CDR3 protein. The sample shows roughly 1,800,000 distinct CDR3 sequences, about 50% of them seen only once. Source material: blood. Receptor source: a woman between 40 and 50 years old in good health.

The chain couples TRBV6-5 to TRBJ2-4; D is tentatively TRBD1 or TRBD2 (5 bases each). This CDR3 spans 15 amino acids. Germline CDR1 and CDR2: MNHEY and SVGAGI. Trimming cost V 0 bases and J 0 bases, with 6 bases left between them. CDR3 sequence: CASSYSGTAKNIQYF. The CDR3 coding sequence is TGTGCCAGCAGTTACTCCGGGACAGCCAAAAACATTCAGTACTTC.

In its sample, this clonotype was seen many times. This rearrangement joins TRBV6-5 to TRBJ2-3; 14 bases align to TRBD2. This CDR3 has 14 amino acids. Germline V CDR1 and CDR2: MNHEY, SVGAGI. V shed 6 bases, J shed 4 bases, and the junction held 0 bases outside the gene matches. In DNA form, the CDR3 reads TGTGCCAGCAGGACTAGCGGGGGGGCAGATACGCAGTATTTT. It codes for CASRTSGGADTQYF.

The chain recombines TRBV20-1 with TRBJ2-1, with a tentative D call TRBD2 (6 bases). Germline V gene lookup returns CDR1 DFQATT and CDR2 SNEGSKA (reference sequence). V dropped 4 bases and J dropped 2 bases, with 15 bases sitting between them. The CDR3 runs 15 residues. In DNA form, the CDR3 reads TGCAGTGCTATGGGACTCTCCCCCACCTACAATGAGCAGTTCTTC. It is translated as CSAMGLSPTYNEQFF.

The chain recombines TRBV4-3 with TRBJ2-3, with 9 positions matching TRBD1. The CDR3 sequence is 15 residues long. CDR1 LGHNA and CDR2 YSLEER come from the germline V gene. The V and J ends lost 5 bases and 5 bases, in that order; junction bases with no gene match: 8. CDR3 sequence reads: CASSSRQGQGDTQYF. CDR3 sequence (DNA): TGCGCCAGCAGCTCCCGACAGGGACAGGGAGATACGCAGTATTTT.

The chain has TRBV29-1 and TRBJ2-5; D ambiguous. CDR3 length equals 12 residues. The V end lost 7 bases, the J end lost 1 base, and 10 bases lay between the germline ends. Germline V gene sequence: CDR1 SQVTM, CDR2 ANQGSEA. CDR3 DNA sequence: TGCAGCGGCCGTCCATCCCAAGAGACCCAGTACTTC. Protein product: CSGRPSQETQYF.

J is TRBJ1-5 and V is TRBV27; weak D call: TRBD1 (5 bases). The germline V gene encodes CDR1 MNHEY and CDR2 SMNVEV (reference sequence). The CDR3 sequence is 14 residues long. Trimming removed 6 bases at V and 4 bases at J, with 13 bases between. CDR3 loop: CASSPTAGNQPQHF. CDR3 sequence (DNA): TGTGCCAGCAGCCCTACCGCAGGGAATCAGCCCCAGCATTTT.

V gene TRBV4-1 combines with J gene TRBJ1-2; the D is unclear. Germline CDR1 is MGHRA and CDR2 is YSYEKL. Trimming left V 2 bases short and J 5 bases short, with 15 bases between. The CDR3 sequence is 15 residues long. CDR3 nucleotide sequence: TGCGCCAGCAGCCAAACACCCGGGGAGTGGTATGGCTACACCTTC. This encodes CASSQTPGEWYGYTF.

The chain carries TRBV10-3 and TRBJ2-7; 9 bases are a match to TRBD2. The J call may not be correct, given that the DNA end is closer to TRBJ2-5. From germline, CDR1 is ENHRY and CDR2 SYGVKD. This CDR3 has 16 residues. CDR3 DNA: TGTGCCATCAGTGTAGGTAGCGGGGGACCTCAAGAGACCCAGTACTTC. This gives the protein CAISVGSGGPQETQYF.

The CDR3 DNA follows: TGTGCCAGCAGCGATCCTCTAGCAGGGAAGAATTCACCCCTCCACTTT. It codes for CASSDPLAGKNSPLHF. The chain is built from TRBV13 and TRBJ1-6, with D perhaps matching TRBD1 (5 bases). Trimming cost V 5 bases and J 7 bases, with 18 bases left between them. Germline CDR1 reads PRHDT; CDR2 reads FYEKMQ (reference sequence). CDR3 length: 16 amino acids.

The rearrangement uses TRBV19 and TRBJ2-1; TRBD1 matches at 8 bases. The CDR3 consists of 14 residues. Per the germline V gene, CDR1 is LNHDA and CDR2 is SQIVND (reference sequence). V shed 6 bases, J shed 9 bases, and the junction held 10 bases outside the gene matches. As DNA, the CDR3 is TGTGCCAGTAGCATTGGACAGGGTCTTCTTGAGCAGTTCTTC. Translating it yields CASSIGQGLLEQFF.

This sequence joins TRBV7-2 and TRBJ2-5; TRBD1 is a possible D gene (6 bases). Germline V gene lookup returns CDR1 SGHTA and CDR2 FQGNSA. CDR3 length equals 14 residues. V shed 5 bases and J shed 7 bases, with 17 bases lying between them. The CDR3 loop reads CASSPPNRDGTQYF. CDR3 bases: TGTGCCAGCAGCCCCCCGAACAGGGATGGGACCCAGTACTTC.

There are a few counts of this clonotype. The V call is TRBV6-5, the J call TRBJ1-2; a weak D match, TRBD1 (6 bases). V was pared by 7 bases and J by 4 bases, with 13 bases between. This CDR3 is built from 13 residues. Germline loops: CDR1 MNHEY, CDR2 SVGAGI. The chain's CDR3 is CASTQGYAYGYTF. The CDR3 region has the DNA TGTGCCAGCACCCAGGGGTATGCCTATGGCTACACCTTC.

This chain joins TRBV29-1 and TRBJ2-3; no clear D gene. Germline CDR1 reads SQVTM; CDR2 reads ANQGSEA. The CDR3 totals 14 residues. The V end lost 6 bases, the J end lost 4 bases, and 17 bases lay between the germline ends. The CDR3 here is CSVYRVLSADTQYF. CDR3 coding DNA: TGCAGCGTCTATCGCGTGTTGTCAGCAGATACGCAGTATTTT.

The genes are TRBV6-2 or TRBV6-3 and TRBJ1-2; 7 positions agree with TRBD1. The CDR3 is made up of 14 amino acids. CDR1 and CDR2 from the germline V gene are MNHEY and SVGEGT. J gave up 0 bases and V 6 bases, and 4 bases lay outside the gene matches. CDR3 protein: CASRKTGTNYGYTF. The DNA of the CDR3 is TGTGCCAGCAGGAAGACAGGGACTAACTATGGCTACACCTTC.

Comment on this clonotype: Its ends do not fully match the called genes, so a read error is possible. The chain is built from TRBV13 and TRBJ2-7, with TRBD1 matching over 7 bases. Germline-derived CDR1 and CDR2 are PRHDT and FYEKMQ (reference sequence). This CDR3 has 15 residues. This chain's CDR3 is CASTLRISGGYEQYF. The CDR3 DNA is TGTGCCAGCACCTTACGAATATCAGGGGGCTACGAGCAGTACTTC.

The J gene is TRBJ2-7, the V gene TRBV20-1; perhaps TRBD1 as D (5 bases). The V end was cut by 1 base, the J end by 3 bases, with 13 bases between. The germline gives CDR1 DFQATT, CDR2 SNEGSKA (reference sequence). The CDR3 contains 14 residues. This chain's CDR3 is CSARAETAIYEQYF. As DNA, the CDR3 is TGCAGTGCTAGAGCCGAGACAGCTATCTACGAGCAGTACTTC.

The rearrangement links TRBV5-1 to TRBJ2-5, with a possible D match to TRBD1 (6 bases). Germline V gene data show CDR1 as SGHRS and CDR2 as YFSETQ. V was clipped by 1 base and J by 4 bases, with 17 bases between them. The CDR3 extends over 16 amino acids. Written as DNA, the CDR3 is TGCGCCAGCAGCTTGAGCCCCCGCAGGGGCGTAGAGACCCAGTACTTC. Encoded protein: CASSLSPRRGVETQYF. The full variable domain, its missing parts supplied by reference TRBV5-1 and TRBJ2-5, is KAGVTQTPRYLIKTRGQQVTLSCSPISGHRSVSWYQQTPGQGLQFLFEYFSETQRNKGNFPGRFSGRQFSNSRSEMNVSTLELGDSALYLCASSLSPRRGVETQYFGPGTRLLVL.

This chain connects TRBV11-2 to TRBJ1-2, with D perhaps matching TRBD1 (5 bases). The CDR3 runs 14 residues. V lost 3 bases and J lost 6, with 14 bases in between. The V gene's germline CDR1 is SGHAT and CDR2 FQNNGV. CDR3: CASSFRDGVDGYTF. The CDR3 DNA reads TGTGCCAGCAGCTTCCGGGACGGGGTGGATGGCTACACCTTC.

This clonotype was counted only a few times. The rearrangement links TRBV7-2 to TRBJ2-1; TRBD1 matches at 7 bases. This CDR3 spans 14 amino acids. Germline V CDR1 and CDR2: SGHTA, FQGNSA. Trimming took 5 bases from V and 7 from J; bases not matched to a gene: 8. The CDR3 DNA reads as TGTGCCAGCAGCCTACTAAGACAGGGAAATGAGCAGTTCTTC. Translation: CASSLLRQGNEQFF.

The V gene is TRBV6-5, the J gene TRBJ1-2; perhaps TRBD1 as D (5 bases). The CDR3 sequence is 12 residues long. V shed 3 bases and J shed 8 bases, with 10 bases lying between them. In germline, CDR1 is MNHEY, CDR2 SVGAGI. The CDR3 reads CASSYQGLGYTF. CDR3 nucleotide sequence: TGTGCCAGCAGTTATCAGGGCTTGGGCTACACCTTC.